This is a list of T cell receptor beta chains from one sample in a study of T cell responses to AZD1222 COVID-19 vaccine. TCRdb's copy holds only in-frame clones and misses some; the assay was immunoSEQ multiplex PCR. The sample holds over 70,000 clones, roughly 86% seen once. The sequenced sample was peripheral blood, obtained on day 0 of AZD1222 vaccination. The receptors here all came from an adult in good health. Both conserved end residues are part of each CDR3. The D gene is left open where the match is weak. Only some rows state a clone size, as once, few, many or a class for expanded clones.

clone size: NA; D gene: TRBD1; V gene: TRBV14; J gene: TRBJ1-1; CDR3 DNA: TGTGCCAGCAGCCCTTCAGACAGGGGGCAAACGTACACTGAAGCTTTCTTT; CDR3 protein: CASSPSDRGQTYTEAFF
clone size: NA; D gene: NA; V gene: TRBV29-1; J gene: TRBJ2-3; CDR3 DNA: TGCAGCGTTGTGAGCTTACGCACAGATACGCAGTATTTT; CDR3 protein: CSVVSLRTDTQYF
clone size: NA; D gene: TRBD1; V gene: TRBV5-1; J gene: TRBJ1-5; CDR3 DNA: TGCGCCAGCAGCGCGGGACAGGACCAGCCCCAGCATTTT; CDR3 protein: CASSAGQDQPQHF
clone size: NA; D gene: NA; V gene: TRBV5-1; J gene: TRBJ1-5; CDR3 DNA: TGCGCCAGCAGTCGCCAAACGGGCCGGGAGACGGGTAGCAATCAGCCCCAGCATTTT; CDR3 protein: CASSRQTGRETGSNQPQHF
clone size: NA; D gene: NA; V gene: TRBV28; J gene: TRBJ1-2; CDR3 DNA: TGTGCCAGCAGTTCCCCGTGGGATTACACCTTC; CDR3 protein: CASSSPWDYTF
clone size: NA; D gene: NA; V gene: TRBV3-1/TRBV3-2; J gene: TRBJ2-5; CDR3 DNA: TGTGCCAGCAGCCGCCAAGAGACCCAGTACTTC; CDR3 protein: CASSRQETQYF
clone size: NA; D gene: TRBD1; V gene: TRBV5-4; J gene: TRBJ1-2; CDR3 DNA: TGTGCCAGCAGTCTGACAGGGAGCTATGGCTACACCTTC; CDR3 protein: CASSLTGSYGYTF
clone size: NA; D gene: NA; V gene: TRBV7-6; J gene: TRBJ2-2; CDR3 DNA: TGTGCCAGCAGCTCAAGCGGAGAAACGAACACCGGGGAGCTGTTTTTT; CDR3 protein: CASSSSGETNTGELFF
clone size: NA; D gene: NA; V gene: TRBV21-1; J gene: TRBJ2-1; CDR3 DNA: TGTGCCAGCAGCACCCTAGCGGACAATGAGCAGTTCTTC; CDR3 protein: CASSTLADNEQFF
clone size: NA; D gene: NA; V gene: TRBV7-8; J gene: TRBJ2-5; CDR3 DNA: TGTGCCAGCAGCTTAGCCATCGGGACAAGCGGGCGACGCCAAGAGACCCAGTACTTC; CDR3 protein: CASSLAIGTSGRRQETQYF
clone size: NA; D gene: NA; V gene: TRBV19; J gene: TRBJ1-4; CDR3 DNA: TGTGCCACTTCGGGAGGGTACCCAGAAAAACTGTTTTTT; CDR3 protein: CATSGGYPEKLFF
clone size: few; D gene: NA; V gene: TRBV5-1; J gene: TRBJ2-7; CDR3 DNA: TGCGCCAGAGGGATCCCGGGCTCCTACGAGCAGTACTTC; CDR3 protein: CARGIPGSYEQYF
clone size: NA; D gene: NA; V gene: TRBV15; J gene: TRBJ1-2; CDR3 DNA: TGTGCCACCAGCAGAGAGAACGGACCCTATGGCTACACCTTC; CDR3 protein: CATSRENGPYGYTF
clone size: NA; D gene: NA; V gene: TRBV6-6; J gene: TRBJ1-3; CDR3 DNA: TGTGCCACCAAAAGGGACTTTCTGTCTGGAAACACCATATATTTT; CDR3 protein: CATKRDFLSGNTIYF
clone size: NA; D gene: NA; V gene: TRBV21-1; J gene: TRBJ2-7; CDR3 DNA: TGTGCCAGCAGCACAGTGACACCTTTAGTCTCCTACGAGCAGTACTTC; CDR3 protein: CASSTVTPLVSYEQYF
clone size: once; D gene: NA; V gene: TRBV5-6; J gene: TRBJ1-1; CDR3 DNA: TGTGCCAGCAGCTTGGGACAGACTGAAGCTTTCTTT; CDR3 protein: CASSLGQTEAFF
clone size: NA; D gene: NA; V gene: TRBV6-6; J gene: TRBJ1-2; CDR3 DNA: TGTGCCAGCAGGTCCGACTTAAACTATGGCTACACCTTC; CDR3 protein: CASRSDLNYGYTF